This T cell receptor (beta chain) was identified in a study of blood T cell repertoires in COVID-19. The V gene lost 3 bases and the J gene lost 3 bases, with 9 bases spanning the gap. Looked up from germline, CDR1 is MNHNY and CDR2 is SVGAGI (reference sequence). The CDR3 has 13 residues. The authors' processing: Quantification of nucleated cells was approximated via reference gene primer amplification. Clones were read by immunoSEQ multiplex PCR, and TCRdb kept only the in-frame ones, dropping some. The DNA gave D and trimming, while V, J and clone size come from that table. The sample lists 300,000 to 400,000 clones, over 70% occurring once. Patients in Seattle were enrolled during active infection, then followed longitudinally.

The receptor was isolated from a woman between 45 and 65 years old with COVID-19, enrolled during active disease. The chain has TRBV6-6 and TRBJ2-7, with D possibly being TRBD1 (6 bases). The sequencing input was peripheral blood. CDR3 in DNA: TGTGCCAGCAGTTATGGACAGCTCTACGAGCAGTACTTC. Protein product: CASSYGQLYEQYF.